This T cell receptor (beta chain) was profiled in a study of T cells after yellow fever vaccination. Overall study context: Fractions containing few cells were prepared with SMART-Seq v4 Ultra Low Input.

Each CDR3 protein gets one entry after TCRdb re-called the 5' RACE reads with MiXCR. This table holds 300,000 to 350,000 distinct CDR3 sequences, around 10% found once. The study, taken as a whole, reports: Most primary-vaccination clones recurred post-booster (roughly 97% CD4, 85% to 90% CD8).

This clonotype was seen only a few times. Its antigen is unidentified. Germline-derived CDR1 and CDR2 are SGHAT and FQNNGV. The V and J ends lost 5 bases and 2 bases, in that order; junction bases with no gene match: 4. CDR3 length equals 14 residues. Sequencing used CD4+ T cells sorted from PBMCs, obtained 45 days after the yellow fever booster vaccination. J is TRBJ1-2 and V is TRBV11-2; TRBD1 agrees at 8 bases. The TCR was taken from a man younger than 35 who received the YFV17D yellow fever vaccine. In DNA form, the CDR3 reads TGTGCCAGCAGCCATACAGGGGGGAACTATGGCTACACCTTC. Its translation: CASSHTGGNYGYTF.